This TCR beta chain was observed in a study of T cell repertoires in cytomegalovirus infection (dated by TCRdb to the late 2010s). Some background on the complete study: Recently identified HLA-C-restricted CMV epitopes, whose presentation resists viral immunomodulation, were targeted by peptide stimulations together with well-studied HLA-B-restricted epitopes. Donor HLA type was relevant to the analysis, as public TCR beta signatures indicated carriage of CMV infection together with the matching HLA type.

Results the study describes overall, beyond this receptor: The ex vivo response was dominated by HLA-C-restricted CMV-specific TCR beta clonotypes, which also provided the single most frequent clonotype in two of eight donors. In both this cohort and an independent cohort of some 350 donors, the cumulative frequency of public TCR beta family members distinguished carriers of CMV infection plus the relevant HLA type.

Comment on this clonotype: Its target antigen remains unknown. One base away there is no much larger clone; base qualities are not given.

Reading the label with the study, this specimen's treatment or condition is: in vitro stimulation with specific CMV peptide epitopes to enrich CMV-specific T cells. For sequencing, an Illumina HiSeq 1500 was employed. The public reads were reprocessed in TCRdb via fastp at Q25 and MiXCR, keeping in-frame beta chains. For every CDR3 protein sequence, its rows merge into one entry that carries the most common genes and DNA. The sample data list approximately 340,000 distinct CDR3 sequences, and 25% to 35% of these were observed just once. Over 15% of the sample is held by the ten biggest clonotypes. The germline V and J ends show losses of 3 bases and 1 base respectively, and no gene match explains 3 bases of the junction. From the cysteine up to the phenylalanine, the CDR3 has a length of 14 residues. The sequence is cut down to CDR3 DNA, 42 bases in frame from base 1. The germline V gene (reference sequence) supplies CDR1 MNHEY and CDR2 SMNVEV.

The rearranged chain carries TRBV27 and TRBJ2-7; a stretch of 7 junction bases matches TRBD2. The receptor was derived from a human donor in good health (CMV status not recorded). Some clones in this sample may be carry-over from other donors' samples. The starting material was cultured PBMCs, obtained from culture after CMV antigen stimulation. The CDR3 reads as follows: CASSFQRGSYEQYF. The sequenced DNA is TGTGCCAGCAGTTTCCAGCGGGGTTCCTACGAGCAGTACTTC.